This T cell receptor (beta chain) was sequenced in a study of control samples from healthy donors and cancer patients. Libraries were prepared by immunoSEQ multiplex PCR; TCRdb keeps only in-frame clonotypes and omits some of them. The repertoire holds around 130,000 clones, roughly 90% seen once, with about 3.4% in the top ten. The sequence was obtained from a man aged 50-60 years in good health. Sequencing was done on a sample of blood.

The CDR3 DNA reads as TGTGCCAGCAGCCCGTTACCAGGGTACTACGAGCAGTACTTC. Its protein is CASSPLPGYYEQYF. The chain couples TRBV3-1 (or the pseudogene TRBV3-2) to TRBJ2-7; D possibly corresponds to TRBD1 (5 bases). This CDR3 has 14 amino acids. Germline values: CDR1 LGHDT, CDR2 YNNKEL (reference sequence). The V end was cut by 4 bases, the J end by 3 bases, with 13 bases between.